Following are 2 T cell receptor beta chains from one sample sequenced in a study of cytomegalovirus exposure and HLA in healthy donors. The PCR employed 60 Vbeta primers together with 13 Jbeta primers. The method was immunoSEQ multiplex PCR; TCRdb's version includes in-frame clones alone and lacks a portion of them. The table lists about 120,000 clones, 77% of them singletons, with approximately 5.5% in the top ten. Source material: PBMCs. The receptors derive from a man aged 18 to 30 in good health and CMV-seropositive.

V gene TRBV6-5 combines with J gene TRBJ1-2; TRBD1 agrees at 7 bases. CDR1 and CDR2 from the germline V gene are MNHEY and SVGAGI. The length of the CDR3 is 14 residues. With 5 bases clipped from V and 4 bases from J, the junction kept 7 bases outside the gene matches. CDR3 amino acids: CASSPAGTVYGYTF. CDR3 coding DNA: TGTGCCAGCAGTCCAGCCGGGACAGTCTATGGCTACACCTTC.

Only a few counts were recorded for this clone. V gene TRBV5-1 combines with J gene TRBJ2-7, with a tentative D call TRBD2 (6 bases). Germline CDR1 SGHRS, CDR2 YFSETQ. This CDR3 region has 15 residues. V gave up 0 bases and J gave up 0 bases, with 10 bases separating them. The CDR3 DNA reads TGCGCCAGCAGCTTGGAGCTAGCGCGCTCCTACGAGCAGTACTTC. Protein product: CASSLELARSYEQYF.